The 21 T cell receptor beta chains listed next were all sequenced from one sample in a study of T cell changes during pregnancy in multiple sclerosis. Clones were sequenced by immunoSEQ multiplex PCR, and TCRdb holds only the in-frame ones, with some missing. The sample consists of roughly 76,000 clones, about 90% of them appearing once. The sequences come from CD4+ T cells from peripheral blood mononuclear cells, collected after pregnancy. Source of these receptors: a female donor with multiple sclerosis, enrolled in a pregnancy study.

CDR3 sequence (DNA): TGTGCCAGCAGCGTAGGAGAAAACACTGAAGCTTTCTTT. Amino acid sequence: CASSVGENTEAFF. The chain uses TRBV9 and TRBJ1-1; D not resolved. The V end was cut by 0 bases, the J end by 2 bases, with 5 bases between. The CDR3 totals 13 residues. The V gene's germline CDR1 is SGDLS and CDR2 YYNGEE.

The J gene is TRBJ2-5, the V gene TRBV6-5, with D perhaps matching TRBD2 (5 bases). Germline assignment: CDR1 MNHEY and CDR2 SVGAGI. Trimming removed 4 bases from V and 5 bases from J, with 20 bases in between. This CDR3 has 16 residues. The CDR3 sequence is CASSSPPSGSRETQYF. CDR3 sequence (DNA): TGTGCCAGCAGTTCCCCCCCCTCGGGGTCTCGTGAGACCCAGTACTTC.

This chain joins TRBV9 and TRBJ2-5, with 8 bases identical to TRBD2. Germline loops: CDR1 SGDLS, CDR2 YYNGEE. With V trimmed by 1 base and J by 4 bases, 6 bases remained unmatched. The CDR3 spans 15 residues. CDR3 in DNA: TGTGCCAGCAGCGTAAGGAGCGGGAGCGGAGAGACCCAGTACTTC. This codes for CASSVRSGSGETQYF.

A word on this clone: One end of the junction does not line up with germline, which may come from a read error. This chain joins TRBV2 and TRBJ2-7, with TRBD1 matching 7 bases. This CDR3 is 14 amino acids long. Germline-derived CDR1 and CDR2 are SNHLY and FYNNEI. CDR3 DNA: TGTGCCAGCTGTGAGGGGGCTGGGGTCTACGAGCAGTACTTC. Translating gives CASCEGAGVYEQYF.

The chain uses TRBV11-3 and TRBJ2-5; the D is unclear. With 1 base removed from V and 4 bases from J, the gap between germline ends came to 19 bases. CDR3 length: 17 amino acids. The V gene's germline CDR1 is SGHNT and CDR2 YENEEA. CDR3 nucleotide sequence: TGTGCCAGCAGCTTAGGAGGCGGTGTCTCGACCCGAGAGACCCAGTACTTC. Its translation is CASSLGGGVSTRETQYF.

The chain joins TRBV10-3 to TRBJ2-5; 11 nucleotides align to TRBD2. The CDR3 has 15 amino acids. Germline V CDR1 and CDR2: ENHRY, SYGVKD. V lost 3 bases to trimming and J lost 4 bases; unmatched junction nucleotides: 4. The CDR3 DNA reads TGTGCCATCAGTGAAAAACTAGCGGGAGCAGAGACCCAGTACTTC. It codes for CAISEKLAGAETQYF.

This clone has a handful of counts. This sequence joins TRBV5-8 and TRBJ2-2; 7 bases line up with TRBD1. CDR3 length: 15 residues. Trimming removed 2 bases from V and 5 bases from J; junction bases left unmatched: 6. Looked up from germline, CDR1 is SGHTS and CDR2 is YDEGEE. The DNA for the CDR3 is TGTGCCAGCAGCTTCCGGACAGGTTCTACCGGGGAGCTGTTTTTT. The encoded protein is CASSFRTGSTGELFF.

DNA for the CDR3: TGCAGCGTACGGACAGGGGGGTACGAGCAGTACTTC. Translated, it gives CSVRTGGYEQYF. The gene calls are TRBV29-1 and TRBJ2-7; 10 bases are a match to TRBD1. Trimming removed 6 bases from V and 4 bases from J; junction bases left unmatched: 3. The CDR3 runs 12 residues. Germline assignment: CDR1 SQVTM and CDR2 ANQGSEA.

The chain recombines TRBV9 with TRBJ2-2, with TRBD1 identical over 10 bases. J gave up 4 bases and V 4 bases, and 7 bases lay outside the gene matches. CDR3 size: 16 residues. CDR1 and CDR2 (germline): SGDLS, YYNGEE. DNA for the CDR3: TGTGCCAGCAGCCTTACGGACAGGGGGTCCACCGGGGAGCTGTTTTTT. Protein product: CASSLTDRGSTGELFF.

DNA for the CDR3: TGTGCCAGCAGCTTGGGGGGCGGGAGGACTGAAGCTTTCTTT. Its protein product is CASSLGGGRTEAFF. The V and J genes are TRBV5-4 and TRBJ1-1, with D possibly TRBD1 on 5 matching bases. The CDR3 has 14 amino acids. CDR1 and CDR2 (germline): SGHNT, YYREEE (reference sequence). Trimming left V 0 bases short and J 5 bases short, with 11 bases between.

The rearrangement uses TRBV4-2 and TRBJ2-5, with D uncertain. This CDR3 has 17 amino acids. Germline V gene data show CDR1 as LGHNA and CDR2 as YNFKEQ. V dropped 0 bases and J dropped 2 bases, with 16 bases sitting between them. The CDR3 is CASSQDRGDGQQETQYF. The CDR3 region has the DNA TGTGCCAGCAGCCAAGATCGTGGAGACGGTCAACAAGAGACCCAGTACTTC.

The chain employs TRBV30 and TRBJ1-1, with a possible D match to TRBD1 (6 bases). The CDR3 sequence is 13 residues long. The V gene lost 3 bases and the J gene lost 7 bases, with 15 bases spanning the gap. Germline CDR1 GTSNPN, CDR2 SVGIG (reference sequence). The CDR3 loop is CAWRTGQLGEAFF. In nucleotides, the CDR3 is TGTGCCTGGAGGACAGGTCAGCTTGGTGAAGCTTTCTTT.

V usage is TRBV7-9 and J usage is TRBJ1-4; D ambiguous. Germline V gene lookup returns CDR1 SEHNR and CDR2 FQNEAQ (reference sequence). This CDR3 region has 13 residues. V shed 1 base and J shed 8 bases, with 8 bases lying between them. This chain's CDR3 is CASSLVRGEKLFF. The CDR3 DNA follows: TGTGCCAGCAGCTTAGTTCGAGGGGAAAAACTGTTTTTT. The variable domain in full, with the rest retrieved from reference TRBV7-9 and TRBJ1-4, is DTGVSQNPRHKITKRGQNVTFRCDPISEHNRLYWYRQTLGQGPEFLTYFQNEAQLEKSRLLSDRFSAERPKGSFSTLEIQRTEQGDSAMYLCASSLVRGEKLFFGSGTQLSVL.

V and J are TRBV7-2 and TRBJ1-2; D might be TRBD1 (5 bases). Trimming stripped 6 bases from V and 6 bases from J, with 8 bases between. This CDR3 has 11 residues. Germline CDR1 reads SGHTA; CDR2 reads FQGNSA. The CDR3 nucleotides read TGTGCCAGCAGGAAGACAGATGGCTACACCTTC. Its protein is CASRKTDGYTF.

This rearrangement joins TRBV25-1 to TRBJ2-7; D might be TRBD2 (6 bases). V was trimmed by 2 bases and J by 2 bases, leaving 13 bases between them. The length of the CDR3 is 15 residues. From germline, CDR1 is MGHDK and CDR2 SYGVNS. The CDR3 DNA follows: TGTGCCAGCAGTGAAGGGGGGTTGGGGGCCTACGAGCAGTACTTC. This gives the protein CASSEGGLGAYEQYF.

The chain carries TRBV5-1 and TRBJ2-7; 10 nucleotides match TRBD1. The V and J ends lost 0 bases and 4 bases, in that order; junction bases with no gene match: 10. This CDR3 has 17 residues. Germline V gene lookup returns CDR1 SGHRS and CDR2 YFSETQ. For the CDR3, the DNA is TGCGCCAGCAGCTTGGGACTGACAGGGGGCGAACCTTACGAGCAGTACTTC. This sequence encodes CASSLGLTGGEPYEQYF. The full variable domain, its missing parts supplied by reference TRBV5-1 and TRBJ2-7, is KAGVTQTPRYLIKTRGQQVTLSCSPISGHRSVSWYQQTPGQGLQFLFEYFSETQRNKGNFPGRFSGRQFSNSRSEMNVSTLELGDSALYLCASSLGLTGGEPYEQYFGPGTRLTVT.

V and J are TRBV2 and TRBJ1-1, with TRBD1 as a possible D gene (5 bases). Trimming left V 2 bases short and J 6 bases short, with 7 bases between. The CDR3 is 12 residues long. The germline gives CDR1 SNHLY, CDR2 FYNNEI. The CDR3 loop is CASSEIGAEAFF. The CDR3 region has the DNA TGTGCCAGCAGTGAAATAGGGGCTGAAGCTTTCTTT.

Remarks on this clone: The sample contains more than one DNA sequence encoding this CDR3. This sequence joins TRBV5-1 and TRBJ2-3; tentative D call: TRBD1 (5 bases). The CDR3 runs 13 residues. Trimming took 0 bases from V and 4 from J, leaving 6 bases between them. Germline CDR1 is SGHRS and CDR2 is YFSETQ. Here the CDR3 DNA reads TGCGCCAGCAGCTTGGGGGGCGCAGATACGCAGTATTTT. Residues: CASSLGGADTQYF.

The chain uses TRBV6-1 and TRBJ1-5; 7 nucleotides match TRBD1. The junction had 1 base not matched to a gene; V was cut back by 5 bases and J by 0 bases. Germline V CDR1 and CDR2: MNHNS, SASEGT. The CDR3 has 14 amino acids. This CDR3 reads CASSWDSSNQPQHF. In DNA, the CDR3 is TGTGCCAGCAGTTGGGACAGTAGCAATCAGCCCCAGCATTTT.

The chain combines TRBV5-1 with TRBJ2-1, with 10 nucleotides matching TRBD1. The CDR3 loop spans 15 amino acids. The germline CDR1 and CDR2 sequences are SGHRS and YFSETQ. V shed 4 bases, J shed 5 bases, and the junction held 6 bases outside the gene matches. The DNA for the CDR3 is TGCGCCAGCAGCCTTCGGGACAGGGGAGACAATGAGCAGTTCTTC. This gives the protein CASSLRDRGDNEQFF.

The CDR3, as DNA: TGTGCCTGGGGCCCCGGGGTTCCGAAAGGCACTGAAGCTTTCTTT. Translating gives CAWGPGVPKGTEAFF. V and J are TRBV30 and TRBJ1-1, with D uncertain. CDR1 GTSNPN and CDR2 SVGIG come from the germline V gene (reference sequence). V lost 5 bases to trimming and J lost 4 bases, with 20 bases between them. The CDR3 runs to 15 residues.